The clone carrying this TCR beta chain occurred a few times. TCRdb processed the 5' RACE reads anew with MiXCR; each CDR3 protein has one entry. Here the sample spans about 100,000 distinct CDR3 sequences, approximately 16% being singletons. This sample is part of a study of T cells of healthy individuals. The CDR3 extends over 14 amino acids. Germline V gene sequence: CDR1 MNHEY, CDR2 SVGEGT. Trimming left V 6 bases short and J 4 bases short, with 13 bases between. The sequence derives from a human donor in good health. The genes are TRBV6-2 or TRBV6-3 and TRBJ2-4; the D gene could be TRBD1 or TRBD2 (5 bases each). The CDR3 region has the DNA TGTGCCAGCAGAAGGGACGGCCGAAAAAACATTCAGTACTTC. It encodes CASRRDGRKNIQYF.